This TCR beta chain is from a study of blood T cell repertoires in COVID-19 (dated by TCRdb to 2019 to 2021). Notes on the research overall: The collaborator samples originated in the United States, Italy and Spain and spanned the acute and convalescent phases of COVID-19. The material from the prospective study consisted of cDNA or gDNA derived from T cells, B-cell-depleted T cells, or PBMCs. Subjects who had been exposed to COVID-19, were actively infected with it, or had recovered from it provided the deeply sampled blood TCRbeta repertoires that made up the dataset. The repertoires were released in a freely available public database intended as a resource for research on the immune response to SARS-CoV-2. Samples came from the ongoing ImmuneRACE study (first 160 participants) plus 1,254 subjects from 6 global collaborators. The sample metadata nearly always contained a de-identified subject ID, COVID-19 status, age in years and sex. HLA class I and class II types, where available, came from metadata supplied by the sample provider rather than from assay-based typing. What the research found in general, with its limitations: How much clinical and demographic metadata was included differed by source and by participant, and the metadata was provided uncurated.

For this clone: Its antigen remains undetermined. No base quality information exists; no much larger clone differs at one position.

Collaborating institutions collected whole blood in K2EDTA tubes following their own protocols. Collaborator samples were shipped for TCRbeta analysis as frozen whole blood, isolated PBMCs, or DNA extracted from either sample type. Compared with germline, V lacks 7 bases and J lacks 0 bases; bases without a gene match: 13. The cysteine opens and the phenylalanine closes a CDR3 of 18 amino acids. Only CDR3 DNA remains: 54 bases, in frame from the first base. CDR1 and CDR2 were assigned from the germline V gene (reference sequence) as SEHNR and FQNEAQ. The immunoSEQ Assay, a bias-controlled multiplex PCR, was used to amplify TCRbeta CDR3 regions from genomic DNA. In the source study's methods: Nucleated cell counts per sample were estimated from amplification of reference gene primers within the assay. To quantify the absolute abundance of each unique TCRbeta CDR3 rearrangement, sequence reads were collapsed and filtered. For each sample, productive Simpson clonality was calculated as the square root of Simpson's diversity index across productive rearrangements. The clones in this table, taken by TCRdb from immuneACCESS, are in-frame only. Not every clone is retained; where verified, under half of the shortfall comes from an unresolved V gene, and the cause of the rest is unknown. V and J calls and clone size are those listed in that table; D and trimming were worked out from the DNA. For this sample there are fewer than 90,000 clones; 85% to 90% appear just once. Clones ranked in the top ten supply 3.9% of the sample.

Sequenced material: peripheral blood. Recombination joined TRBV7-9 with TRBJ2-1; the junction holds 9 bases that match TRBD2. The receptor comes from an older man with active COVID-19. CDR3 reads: CASTRGLAGPSSYNEQFF. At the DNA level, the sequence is TGTGCCAGCACCCGGGGGCTAGCGGGACCAAGCTCCTACAATGAGCAGTTCTTC.